This TCR beta chain was recovered during a study of blood T cell repertoires in COVID-19. Study summary: Acute and convalescent COVID-19 specimens originated in the United States, Italy and Spain. The analysed material was cDNA or gDNA that came from T cells, B-cell-depleted T cells, or PBMCs.

This CDR3 comprises 14 residues. J was trimmed by 2 bases and V by 3 bases; bases with no gene match: 1. Per the germline V gene, CDR1 is LNHDA and CDR2 is SQIVND (reference sequence). Seattle patients were enrolled while actively infected and followed longitudinally. Generated by immunoSEQ multiplex PCR, the TCRdb table keeps only in-frame clones and is missing some. The table includes about 480,000 clones, about 91% detected once. The source material was peripheral blood. This sequence joins TRBV19 and TRBJ1-3, with 7 bases matching TRBD1. The source is a woman aged 50 to 60 with COVID-19, enrolled during active disease. The DNA for the CDR3 is TGTGCCAGTAGTATCGACAGGGCTGGAAACACCATATATTTT. This encodes CASSIDRAGNTIYF.